The source of this T cell receptor (beta chain) is a study of blood T cells in healthy people across ages. The germline V gene encodes CDR1 SEHNR and CDR2 FQNEAQ (reference sequence). The CDR3 is 16 residues long. There are a few counts of this clonotype. Its antigen remains unidentified. Study results and limitations: The recorded TCR beta diversity per million T cells decreased in a roughly linear manner with age. Comparison with aged donors showed that long-lived donors had more naive CD4+ cells and higher diversity.

Every donor provided 8.5 to 10 milliliters of peripheral blood. Together with a sample-barcoded 5' primer, a J-beta primer mix was included in a second PCR lasting about 6 to 11 cycles. TCRdb re-called the 5' RACE reads through MiXCR, storing one row per CDR3 protein. The top ten hold approximately 20% of the sample, which has some 710,000 distinct CDR3 sequences, 20% to 25% seen once. The origin of this receptor is a man between 65 and 85 years old in good health. What was sequenced was blood. The rearrangement uses TRBV7-9 and TRBJ2-5; D ambiguous. The tail of the sequence fits TRBJ2-7 better, so the J call may be wrong. DNA of the CDR3: TGTGCCAGCAGCTTAGGACCCTCCTCTGACTCCTACGAGCAGTACTTC. It translates to CASSLGPSSDSYEQYF.